This T cell receptor (beta chain) was identified in a study of blood T cell repertoires in COVID-19. Original data processing: Reference gene primer amplification gave estimated nucleated cell counts. Method: immunoSEQ multiplex PCR; TCRdb's copy keeps in-frame clones and lacks some. The V and J calls and clone size were taken over from that table, and D and trimming were inferred from the DNA. The sample includes 100,000 or so clones, about 86% of them seen just once. The germline CDR1 and CDR2 sequences are SGHNT and YYREEE (reference sequence). CDR3 length: 15 residues. Germline trimming cut 2 bases from V and 7 bases from J; bases unmatched to any gene: 7.

The clonotype comes from a woman in her sixties in a cohort sampled during active or convalescent COVID-19. The gene calls are TRBV5-4 and TRBJ1-4; 8 positions match TRBD1. The sample comprised peripheral blood. CDR3 loop: CASSLDRGEGEKLFF. The CDR3 nucleotides read TGTGCCAGCAGCTTAGACAGGGGAGAAGGTGAAAAACTGTTTTTT. The variable domain in full, completed from reference TRBV5-4 and TRBJ1-4, reads ETGVTQSPTHLIKTRGQQVTLRCSSQSGHNTVSWYQQALGQGPQFIFQYYREEENGRGNFPPRFSGLQFPNYSSELNVNALELDDSALYLCASSLDRGEGEKLFFGSGTQLSVL.